This paragraph reports one T cell receptor (beta chain). Here immunoSEQ multiplex PCR was the method, and the copy in TCRdb shows in-frame clones only, minus some. The sample yields over 45,000 clones, 92% seen once. CDR1 and CDR2 from the germline V gene are MNHNS and SASEGT. The trim removed 4 bases at V and 6 bases at J, leaving 9 bases unmatched. This CDR3 spans 14 amino acids. The sample belongs to a study of technical replicates of blood from several donors. The receptor was derived from a human donor in good health. Some clones in this sample may be carry-over from other donors' samples. Sequences were obtained from PBMCs. The chain recombines TRBV6-1 with TRBJ2-7; 7 nucleotides match TRBD2. As DNA, the CDR3 is TGTGCCAGCAGTGCCGGGACTACCCGAGGCGAGCAGTACTTC. Translation: CASSAGTTRGEQYF.